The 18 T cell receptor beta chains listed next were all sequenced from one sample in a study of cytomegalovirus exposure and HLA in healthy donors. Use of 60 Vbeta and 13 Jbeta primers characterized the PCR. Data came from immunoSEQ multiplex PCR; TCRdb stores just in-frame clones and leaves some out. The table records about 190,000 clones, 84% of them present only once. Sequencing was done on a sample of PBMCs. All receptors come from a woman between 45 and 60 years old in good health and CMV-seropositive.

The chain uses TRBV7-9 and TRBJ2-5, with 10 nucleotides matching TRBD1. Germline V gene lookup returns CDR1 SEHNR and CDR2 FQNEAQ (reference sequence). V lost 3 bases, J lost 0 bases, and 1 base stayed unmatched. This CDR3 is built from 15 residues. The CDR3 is CASSLGQGYQETQYF. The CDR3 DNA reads TGTGCCAGCAGCTTGGGACAGGGGTACCAAGAGACCCAGTACTTC.

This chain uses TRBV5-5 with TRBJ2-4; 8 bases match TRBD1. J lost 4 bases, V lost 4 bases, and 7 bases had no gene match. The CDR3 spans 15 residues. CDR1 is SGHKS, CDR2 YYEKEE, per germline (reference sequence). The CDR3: CASSHPTGDKNIQYF. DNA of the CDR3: TGTGCCAGCAGCCACCCGACAGGGGATAAAAACATTCAGTACTTC. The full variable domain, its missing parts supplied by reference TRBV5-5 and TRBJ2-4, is DAGVTQSPTHLIKTRGQQVTLRCSPISGHKSVSWYQQVLGQGPQFIFQYYEKEERGRGNFPDRFSARQFPNYSSELNVNALLLGDSALYLCASSHPTGDKNIQYFGAGTRLSVL.

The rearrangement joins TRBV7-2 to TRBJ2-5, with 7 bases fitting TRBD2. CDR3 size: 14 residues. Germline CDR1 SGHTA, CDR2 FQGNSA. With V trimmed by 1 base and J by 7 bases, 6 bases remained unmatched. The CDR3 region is CASSLGEGIGTQYF. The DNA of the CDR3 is TGTGCCAGCAGCTTAGGGGAGGGAATAGGGACCCAGTACTTC.

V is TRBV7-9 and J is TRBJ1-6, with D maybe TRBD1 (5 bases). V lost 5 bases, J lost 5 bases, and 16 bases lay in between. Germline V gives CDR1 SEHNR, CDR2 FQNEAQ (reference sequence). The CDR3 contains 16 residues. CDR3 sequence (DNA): TGTGCCAGCAGCATTAGGGCAGGGAAAGATAATTCACCCCTCCACTTT. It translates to CASSIRAGKDNSPLHF.

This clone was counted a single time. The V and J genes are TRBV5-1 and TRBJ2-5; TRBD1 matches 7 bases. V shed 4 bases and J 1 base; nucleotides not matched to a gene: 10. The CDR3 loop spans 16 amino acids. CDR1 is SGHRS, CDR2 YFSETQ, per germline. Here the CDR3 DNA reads TGCGCCAGCAGCCAGGGGGTACTGGAGCTCCAAGAGACCCAGTACTTC. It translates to CASSQGVLELQETQYF.

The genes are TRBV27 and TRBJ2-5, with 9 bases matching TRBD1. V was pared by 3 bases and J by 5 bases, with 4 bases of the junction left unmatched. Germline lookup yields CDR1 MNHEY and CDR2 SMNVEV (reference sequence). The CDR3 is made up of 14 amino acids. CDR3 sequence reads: CASSFGQGRETQYF. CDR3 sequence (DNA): TGTGCCAGCAGTTTCGGACAGGGGAGGGAGACCCAGTACTTC.

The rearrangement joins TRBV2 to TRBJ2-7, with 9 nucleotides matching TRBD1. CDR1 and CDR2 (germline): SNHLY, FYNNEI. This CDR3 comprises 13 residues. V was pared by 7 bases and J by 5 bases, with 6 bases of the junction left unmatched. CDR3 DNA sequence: TGTGCCAGCACGGGACAGGGCTTCAACGAGCAGTACTTC. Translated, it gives CASTGQGFNEQYF.

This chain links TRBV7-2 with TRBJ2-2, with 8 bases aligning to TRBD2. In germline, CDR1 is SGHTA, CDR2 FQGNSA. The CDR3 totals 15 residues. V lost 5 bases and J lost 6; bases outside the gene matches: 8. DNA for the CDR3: TGTGCCAGCAGCCCAGGACTAGCATTTGCCGGGGAGCTGTTTTTT. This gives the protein CASSPGLAFAGELFF.

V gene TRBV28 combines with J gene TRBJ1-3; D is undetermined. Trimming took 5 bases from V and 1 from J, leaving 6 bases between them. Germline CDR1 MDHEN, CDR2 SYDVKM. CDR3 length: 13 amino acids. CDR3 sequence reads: CASSARSGNTIYF. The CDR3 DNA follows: TGTGCCAGCAGTGCCCGGTCTGGAAACACCATATATTTT.

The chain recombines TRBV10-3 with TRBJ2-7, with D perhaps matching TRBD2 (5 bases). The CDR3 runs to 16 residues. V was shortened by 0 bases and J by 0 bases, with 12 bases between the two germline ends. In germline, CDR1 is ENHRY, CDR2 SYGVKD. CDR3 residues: CAISESEGVGSYEQYF. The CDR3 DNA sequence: TGTGCCATCAGTGAGTCTGAGGGAGTGGGCTCCTACGAGCAGTACTTC.

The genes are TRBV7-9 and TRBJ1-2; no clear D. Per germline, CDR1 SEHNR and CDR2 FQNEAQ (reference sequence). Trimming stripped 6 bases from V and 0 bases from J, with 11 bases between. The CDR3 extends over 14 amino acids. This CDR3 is CASRATGANYGYTF. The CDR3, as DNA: TGTGCCAGCAGGGCCACCGGGGCTAACTATGGCTACACCTTC.

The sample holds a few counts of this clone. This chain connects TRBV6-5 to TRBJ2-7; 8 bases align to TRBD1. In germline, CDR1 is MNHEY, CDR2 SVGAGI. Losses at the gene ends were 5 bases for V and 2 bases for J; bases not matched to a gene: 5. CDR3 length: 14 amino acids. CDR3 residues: CASSRTGNAYEQYF. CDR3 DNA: TGTGCCAGCAGTCGGACAGGGAACGCCTACGAGCAGTACTTC.

As DNA, the CDR3 is TGTGCCAGTAGTGGGGGGGGCGAGGAGACCCAGTACTTC. Translated: CASSGGGEETQYF. This sequence joins TRBV19 and TRBJ2-5; D may be TRBD2 (7 bases). CDR1 is LNHDA and CDR2 is SQIVND in the germline V gene (reference sequence). CDR3 size: 13 residues. V was cut by 5 bases and J by 5 bases, with 12 bases left in between.

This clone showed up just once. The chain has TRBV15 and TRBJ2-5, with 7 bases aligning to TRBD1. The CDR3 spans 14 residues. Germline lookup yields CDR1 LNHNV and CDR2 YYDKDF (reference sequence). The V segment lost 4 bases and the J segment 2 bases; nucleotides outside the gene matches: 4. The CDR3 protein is CATSTGTEQETQYF. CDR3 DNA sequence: TGTGCCACCAGCACCGGGACAGAACAAGAGACCCAGTACTTC.

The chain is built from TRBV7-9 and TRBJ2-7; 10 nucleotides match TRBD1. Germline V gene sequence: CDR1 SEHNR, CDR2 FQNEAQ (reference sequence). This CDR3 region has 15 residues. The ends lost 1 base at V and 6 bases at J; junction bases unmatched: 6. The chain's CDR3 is CASSLEGQGLSEQYF. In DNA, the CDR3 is TGTGCCAGCAGCTTAGAGGGACAGGGGTTATCCGAGCAGTACTTC. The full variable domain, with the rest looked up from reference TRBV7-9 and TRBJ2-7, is DTGVSQNPRHKITKRGQNVTFRCDPISEHNRLYWYRQTLGQGPEFLTYFQNEAQLEKSRLLSDRFSAERPKGSFSTLEIQRTEQGDSAMYLCASSLEGQGLSEQYFGPGTRLTVT.

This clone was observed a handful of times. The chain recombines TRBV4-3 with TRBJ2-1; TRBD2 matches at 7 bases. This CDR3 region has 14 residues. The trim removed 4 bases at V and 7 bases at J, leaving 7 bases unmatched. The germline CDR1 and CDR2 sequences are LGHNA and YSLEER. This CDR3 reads CASSPYQGGNEQFF. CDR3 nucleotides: TGCGCCAGCAGCCCGTATCAGGGAGGGAATGAGCAGTTCTTC.

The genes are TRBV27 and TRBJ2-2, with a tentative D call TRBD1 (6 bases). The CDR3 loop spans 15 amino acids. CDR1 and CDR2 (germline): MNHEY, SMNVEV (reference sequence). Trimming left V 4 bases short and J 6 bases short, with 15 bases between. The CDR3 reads CASSWGRIAAGELFF. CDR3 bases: TGTGCCAGCAGTTGGGGGCGTATAGCTGCCGGGGAGCTGTTTTTT.

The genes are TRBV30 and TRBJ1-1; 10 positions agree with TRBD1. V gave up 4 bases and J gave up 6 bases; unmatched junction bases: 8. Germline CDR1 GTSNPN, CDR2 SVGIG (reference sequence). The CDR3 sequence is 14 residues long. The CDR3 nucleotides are TGTGCCTGGATTAGGACAGGGGGTCCGGCTGAAGCTTTCTTT. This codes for CAWIRTGGPAEAFF. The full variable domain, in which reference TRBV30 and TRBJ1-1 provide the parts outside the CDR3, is SQTIHQWPATLVQPVGSPLSLECTVEGTSNPNLYWYRQAAGRGLQLLFYSVGIGQISSEVPQNLSASRPQDRQFILSSKKLLLSDSGFYLCAWIRTGGPAEAFFGQGTRLTVV.